One sample yielded the 25 T cell receptor beta chains listed below, sequenced in a study of T-cell reconstitution after alpha-beta-depleted transplantation in children. A library of TCRbeta sequences, prepared with unique molecular identifiers, was generated. TCRdb called the PCR reads again in MiXCR, with one record for every CDR3 protein. The sample carries about 340,000 distinct CDR3 sequences, approximately 10% recorded once. This sample comprised PBMCs from the stem cell graft donor, obtained from the stem cell graft. All receptors come from a human donor who donated a stem cell graft to a child with acute lymphoblastic leukemia.

At least ten counts were recorded for this clonotype. The rearrangement links TRBV20-1 to TRBJ2-7; no clear D. Germline CDR1 and CDR2: DFQATT and SNEGSKA (reference sequence). This CDR3 region has 12 residues. The CDR3 DNA reads as TGCAGCTGGGGAACTGTTTCCTACGAGCAGTACTTC. Amino acid sequence: CSWGTVSYEQYF.

At least ten counts were recorded for this clonotype. The chain couples TRBV27 to TRBJ2-7, with unresolved D. Trimming cost V 2 bases and J 3 bases, with 8 bases left between them. CDR1 is MNHEY and CDR2 is SMNVEV in the germline V gene (reference sequence). The CDR3 totals 13 residues. The CDR3: CASSLTRNYEQYF. For the CDR3, the DNA is TGTGCCAGCAGTTTAACGCGGAACTACGAGCAGTACTTC.

The J gene is TRBJ2-3, the V gene TRBV13; 7 nucleotides align to TRBD2. Per the germline V gene, CDR1 is PRHDT and CDR2 is FYEKMQ (reference sequence). V gave up 1 base and J gave up 2 bases; unmatched junction bases: 15. The CDR3 totals 19 residues. The CDR3 region is CASSLDRSVWAGVTDTQYF. The CDR3 DNA reads as TGTGCCAGCAGCTTAGACAGGTCCGTTTGGGCGGGAGTCACAGATACGCAGTATTTT.

This chain joins TRBV12-3 or TRBV12-4 and TRBJ2-2; D possibly uses TRBD1 or TRBD2 (5 bases each). The V gene lost 2 bases and the J gene lost 1 base, with 11 bases spanning the gap. This CDR3 contains 16 residues. The CDR3, as DNA: TGTGCCAGCAGTTTACGTGGTGGGGGGAACACCGGGGAGCTGTTTTTT. As protein: CASSLRGGGNTGELFF.

The chain recombines TRBV7-8 with TRBJ2-2; the D is unclear. V was clipped by 3 bases and J by 6 bases, with 11 bases between them. This CDR3 contains 14 residues. CDR1 and CDR2 from the germline V gene are SGHVS and FQNEAQ. CDR3 DNA sequence: TGTGCCAGCAGCTTCGGAGCTAAGGCCGGGGAGCTGTTTTTT. Its translation is CASSFGAKAGELFF.

This sequence joins TRBV12-3 or TRBV12-4 and TRBJ1-4, with 7 bases lining up with TRBD1. The junction had 8 bases not matched to a gene; V was cut back by 6 bases and J by 7 bases. The CDR3 is made up of 14 amino acids. CDR3 sequence (DNA): TGTGCCAGCAGATCGACAGGGTCGGGTGAAAAACTGTTTTTT. Translating it yields CASRSTGSGEKLFF.

This clonotype appeared a single time. The junction differs from germline at one of its ends, possibly a read error. This CDR3 reads CASSGRNRGTYEHYF. DNA for the CDR3: TGTGCCAGCAGTGGAAGGAACAGGGGGACCTACGAGCATTACTTC. This chain links TRBV2 with TRBJ2-7; TRBD1 matches at 8 bases. The CDR3 is 15 amino acids. Germline loops: CDR1 SNHLY, CDR2 FYNNEI.

This clonotype showed up just a few times. As DNA, the CDR3 is TGTGCCACCAGCAGAGTAAGGGAAGGCTACACCTTC. Translation: CATSRVREGYTF. This sequence joins TRBV15 and TRBJ1-2; D remains unclear. The CDR3 spans 12 residues. Germline V gene sequence: CDR1 LNHNV, CDR2 YYDKDF (reference sequence). The V end lost 1 base, the J end lost 8 bases, and 8 bases lay between the germline ends.

This clonotype was observed a handful of times. CDR3 sequence: CASSPLSGGDQPQHF. For the CDR3, the DNA is TGTGCCAGCTCACCCTTGTCGGGGGGCGATCAGCCCCAGCATTTT. The V gene is TRBV18, the J gene TRBJ1-5; the D gene is possibly TRBD1 (6 bases). The CDR3 loop spans 15 amino acids. The germline V and J ends were trimmed by 3 bases and 5 bases, with 14 bases remaining between them. Germline values: CDR1 KGHSH, CDR2 LQKENI.

This clonotype has just a few counts. The chain links TRBV5-6 to TRBJ1-5; 9 bases are shared with TRBD1. The V gene's germline CDR1 is SGHDT and CDR2 YYEEEE. The CDR3 spans 16 residues. The trim removed 4 bases at V and 5 bases at J, leaving 10 bases unmatched. In DNA form, the CDR3 reads TGTGCCAGCAGCCCCGGGACAGGGTTTTTAGATCAGCCCCAGCATTTT. Protein sequence: CASSPGTGFLDQPQHF.

This clonotype has a count of ten or more. The CDR3 protein is CSARRLETQYF. CDR3 DNA: TGCAGTGCAAGGAGGTTAGAGACCCAGTACTTC. The chain has TRBV20-1 and TRBJ2-5, with a weak D call TRBD2 (5 bases). The CDR3 is 11 residues long. Trimming left V 6 bases short and J 4 bases short, with 9 bases between. From germline, CDR1 is DFQATT and CDR2 SNEGSKA (reference sequence).

The chain is built from TRBV29-1 and TRBJ1-2; TRBD1 aligns across 7 bases. Germline V gene sequence: CDR1 SQVTM, CDR2 ANQGSEA. The CDR3 length is 13 residues. V lost 6 bases and J lost 8; bases outside the gene matches: 12. CDR3 sequence reads: CSVESDRDGGYTF. The CDR3 nucleotides read TGCAGCGTGGAGTCAGACAGGGACGGCGGCTACACCTTC.

The gene calls are TRBV7-2 and TRBJ2-7, with 8 bases identical to TRBD2. Per the germline V gene, CDR1 is SGHTA and CDR2 is FQGNSA. The ends lost 3 bases at V and 1 base at J; junction bases unmatched: 5. This CDR3 region has 15 residues. The CDR3 nucleotides read TGTGCCAGCAGCTTCGCGGCTAGCGGGTCCTACGAGCAGTACTTC. It yields the protein CASSFAASGSYEQYF.

The CDR3 coding sequence is TGTGCCAGCAGTACCCGGGTTAGCGGGAAAGGGGAAGTAGCCAATGAGCAGTTCTTC. This codes for CASSTRVSGKGEVANEQFF. V and J are TRBV6-8 and TRBJ2-1; TRBD2 aligns across 8 bases. Trimming cost V 5 bases and J 6 bases; bases outside gene matches: 21. This CDR3 has 19 amino acids. Germline CDR1 is MNHGY and CDR2 is SAAAGT.

This clonotype was recorded at least ten times. V is TRBV5-6 and J is TRBJ2-3; TRBD1 or TRBD2 may be the D gene (6 bases each). The V gene's germline CDR1 is SGHDT and CDR2 YYEEEE. The CDR3 has 15 amino acids. The V gene lost 4 bases and the J gene lost 3 bases, with 15 bases spanning the gap. The CDR3 here is CASSLGGFSTDTQYF. The CDR3 bases are TGTGCCAGCAGCCTAGGGGGGTTTAGTACAGATACGCAGTATTTT.

This chain joins TRBV5-1 and TRBJ2-7; D assignment may be TRBD1 or TRBD2 (6 bases each). This CDR3 has 16 residues. CDR1 and CDR2 (germline): SGHRS, YFSETQ. Trimming took off 0 bases at V and 1 base at J, with 14 bases between the two ends. The CDR3 nucleotides are TGCGCCAGCAGCTTGGATTCCCAGGGGACTTCCTACGAGCAGTACTTC. Its translation: CASSLDSQGTSYEQYF.

This clonotype was seen ten or more times. The rearrangement joins TRBV5-1 to TRBJ2-2; a possible D gene is TRBD2 (6 bases). This CDR3 is 14 amino acids long. The V end was cut by 0 bases, the J end by 5 bases, with 8 bases between. Germline-derived CDR1 and CDR2 are SGHRS and YFSETQ. CDR3 sequence reads: CASSLVAGTGELFF. The CDR3 DNA follows: TGCGCCAGCAGCTTGGTCGCGGGGACCGGGGAGCTGTTTTTT.

The chain combines TRBV7-6 with TRBJ2-2; 8 bases agree with TRBD1. The CDR3 runs 17 residues. J gave up 7 bases and V 1 base, and 11 bases lay outside the gene matches. The V gene's germline CDR1 is SGHVS and CDR2 FNYEAQ. This CDR3 reads CASSLGRLRGPGGELFF. In nucleotides, the CDR3 is TGTGCCAGCAGCTTAGGAAGACTCAGGGGGCCCGGCGGGGAGCTGTTTTTT.

This clonotype was recorded at least ten times. The J gene is TRBJ2-2, the V gene TRBV5-1, with 10 bases that match TRBD2. The ends lost 5 bases at V and 4 bases at J; junction bases unmatched: 8. Germline V gene sequence: CDR1 SGHRS, CDR2 YFSETQ. The CDR3 has 16 residues. The CDR3 DNA sequence: TGCGCCAGCAGAGCTAGCGGGAGTCCTACCACCGGGGAGCTGTTTTTT. This codes for CASRASGSPTTGELFF.

The sample holds a few counts of this clonotype. This sequence joins TRBV7-9 and TRBJ2-5, with a weak D call TRBD1 (5 bases). This CDR3 comprises 16 residues. Germline V gene data show CDR1 as SEHNR and CDR2 as FQNEAQ (reference sequence). Between the trimmed V and J ends, which lost 5 bases and 4 bases, there was a span of 20 bases. The CDR3 spells CASSPPLDTTVETQYF. The CDR3 coding sequence is TGTGCCAGCAGCCCCCCGTTGGACACCACGGTAGAGACCCAGTACTTC.

This chain's CDR3 is CASRPTGLNTGELFF. The DNA of the CDR3 is TGTGCCAGCAGGCCGACAGGGCTGAACACCGGGGAGCTGTTTTTT. The gene calls are TRBV7-2 and TRBJ2-2; 7 bases are a match to TRBD1. The CDR3 is 15 amino acids. Per germline, CDR1 SGHTA and CDR2 FQGNSA. The J segment lost 1 base and the V segment lost 6 bases, leaving 5 bases of the junction unmatched.

This clonotype was seen a handful of times. V and J are TRBV7-2 and TRBJ1-1, with D possibly being TRBD1 (5 bases). The CDR3 contains 13 residues. The germline gives CDR1 SGHTA, CDR2 FQGNSA. V dropped 3 bases and J dropped 5 bases, with 10 bases sitting between them. The CDR3 DNA follows: TGTGCCAGCAGCTTTTCAGGGTGGACTGAAGCTTTCTTT. It is translated as CASSFSGWTEAFF.

In its sample, this clonotype was seen a few times. The rearrangement uses TRBV7-6 and TRBJ2-3, with no clear D. CDR1 is SGHVS and CDR2 is FNYEAQ in the germline V gene. The CDR3 sequence is 13 residues long. Trimming shortened V by 5 bases and J by 4 bases, and 10 bases separated the two germline ends. The CDR3 region is CASSRGNADTQYF. In DNA, the CDR3 is TGTGCCAGCAGCCGAGGAAATGCAGATACGCAGTATTTT.

This clonotype turned up a few times. The rearrangement joins TRBV7-9 to TRBJ2-1; D unresolved. The CDR3 length is 13 residues. Germline lookup yields CDR1 SEHNR and CDR2 FQNEAQ (reference sequence). Trimming stripped 1 base from V and 9 bases from J, with 10 bases between. CDR3 sequence (DNA): TGTGCCAGCAGCTTAGGGGTCAGTGGTGAGCAGTTCTTC. It translates to CASSLGVSGEQFF.

The J gene is TRBJ2-7, the V gene TRBV5-1; 7 nucleotides match TRBD1. CDR3 length equals 15 residues. Germline V gene data show CDR1 as SGHRS and CDR2 as YFSETQ. The trim removed 0 bases at V and 3 bases at J, leaving 6 bases unmatched. CDR3 loop: CASSLEGTAYYEQYF. The CDR3 bases are TGCGCCAGCAGCTTGGAGGGGACAGCGTACTACGAGCAGTACTTC.